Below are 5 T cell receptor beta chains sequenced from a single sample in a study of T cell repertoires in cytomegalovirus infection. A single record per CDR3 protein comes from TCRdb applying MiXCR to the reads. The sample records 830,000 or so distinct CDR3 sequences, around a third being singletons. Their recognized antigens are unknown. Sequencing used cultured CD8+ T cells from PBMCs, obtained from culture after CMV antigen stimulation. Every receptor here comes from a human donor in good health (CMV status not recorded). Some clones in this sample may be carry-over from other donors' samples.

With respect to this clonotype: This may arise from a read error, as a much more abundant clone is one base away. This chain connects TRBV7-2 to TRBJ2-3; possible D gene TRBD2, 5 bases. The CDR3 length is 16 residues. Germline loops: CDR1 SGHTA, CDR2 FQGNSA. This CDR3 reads CASSFRPTSSTATQYF. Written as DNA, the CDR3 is TGTGCCAGCAGCTTTCGGCCGACTTCTAGCACAGCTACGCAGTATTTT.

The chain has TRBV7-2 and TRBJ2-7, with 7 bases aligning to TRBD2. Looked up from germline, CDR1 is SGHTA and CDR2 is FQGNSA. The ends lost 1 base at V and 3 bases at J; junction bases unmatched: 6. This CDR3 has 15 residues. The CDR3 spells CASSLEGGLVYEQYV. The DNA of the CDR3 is TGTGCCAGCAGCTTAGAGGGAGGGTTAGTCTACGAGCAGTACGTC.

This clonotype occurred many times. CDR3: CASSSLRGLSTDTQYF. The CDR3 DNA reads as TGTGCCAGCAGCTCGCTTAGGGGACTCAGCACAGATACGCAGTATTTT. The J gene is TRBJ2-3, the V gene TRBV7-2; a possible D gene is TRBD2 (6 bases). The CDR3 has 16 residues. Germline V gene lookup returns CDR1 SGHTA and CDR2 FQGNSA. Trimming removed 4 bases at V and 0 bases at J, with 14 bases between. The full variable domain, its missing parts supplied by reference TRBV7-2 and TRBJ2-3, is GAGVSQSPSNKVTEKGKDVELRCDPISGHTALYWYRQSLGQGLEFLIYFQGNSAPDKSGLPSDRFSAERTGGSVSTLTIQRTQQEDSAVYLCASSSLRGLSTDTQYFGPGTRLTVL.

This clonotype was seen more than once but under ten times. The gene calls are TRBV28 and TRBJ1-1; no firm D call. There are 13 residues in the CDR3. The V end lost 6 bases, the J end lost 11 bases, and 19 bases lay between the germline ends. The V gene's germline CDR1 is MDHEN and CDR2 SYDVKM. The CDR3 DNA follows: TGTGCCAGCAGCCAAAGTGACAAATTGAGGGCTTTCTTT. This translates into CASSQSDKLRAFF. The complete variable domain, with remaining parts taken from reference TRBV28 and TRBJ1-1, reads DVKVTQSSRYLVKRTGEKVFLECVQDMDHENMFWYRQDPGLGLRLIYFSYDVKMKEKGDIPEGYSVSREKKERFSLILESASTNQTSMYLCASSQSDKLRAFFGQGTRLTVV.

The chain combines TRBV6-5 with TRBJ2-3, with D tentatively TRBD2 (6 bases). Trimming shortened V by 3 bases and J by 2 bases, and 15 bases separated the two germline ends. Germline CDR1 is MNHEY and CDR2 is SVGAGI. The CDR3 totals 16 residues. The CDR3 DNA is TGTGCCAGCAGTTATAGCCCACTAGCTTACACAGATACGCAGTATTTT. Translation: CASSYSPLAYTDTQYF.